Sequencing of this T cell receptor (beta chain) was carried out in a study of blood T cell repertoires in COVID-19. The overall study: Samples of COVID-19 (acute and convalescent) were obtained from the United States, Italy and Spain. Sources were T cells, B-cell-depleted T cells, or PBMCs; the material itself was cDNA or gDNA.

V lost 0 bases and J 5 bases, leaving 20 bases between the germline ends. Germline loops: CDR1 MNHEY, CDR2 SMNVEV (reference sequence). The CDR3 totals 18 residues. As originally analysed: Estimates of nucleated cell counts were drawn from the amplification of reference gene primers. Profiling relied on immunoSEQ multiplex PCR, and the TCRdb table lists in-frame clones only, not all of them. V and J calls and clone size are given by that table; D and trimming were obtained from the DNA. The top ten clones hold approximately 12% of a sample with more than 40,000 clones, roughly 90% of them seen once. The rearrangement uses TRBV27 and TRBJ2-1; no firm D call. Source material: peripheral blood. The source of this sequence is a man older than 75 with acute or convalescent COVID-19. The chain's CDR3 is CASSLSRQSVKIHNEQFF. Written as DNA, the CDR3 is TGTGCCAGCAGTTTATCGCGGCAGAGTGTCAAGATCCACAATGAGCAGTTCTTC.